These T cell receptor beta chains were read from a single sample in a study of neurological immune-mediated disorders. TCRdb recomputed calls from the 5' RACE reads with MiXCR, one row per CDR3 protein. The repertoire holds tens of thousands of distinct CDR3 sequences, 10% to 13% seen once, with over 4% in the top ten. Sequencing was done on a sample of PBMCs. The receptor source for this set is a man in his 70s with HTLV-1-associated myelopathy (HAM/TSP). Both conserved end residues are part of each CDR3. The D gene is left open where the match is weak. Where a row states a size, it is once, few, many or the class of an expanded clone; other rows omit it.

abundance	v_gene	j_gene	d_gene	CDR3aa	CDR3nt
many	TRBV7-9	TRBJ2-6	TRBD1	CASSLTGPNSGANVLTF	TGTGCCAGCAGCTTGACAGGGCCCAACTCTGGGGCCAACGTCCTGACTTTC
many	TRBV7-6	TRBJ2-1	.	CASSREGTRSNEQFF	TGTGCCAGCAGCCGTGAAGGGACGAGGAGCAATGAGCAGTTCTTC
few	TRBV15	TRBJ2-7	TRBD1	CATSRDRASYEQYF	TGTGCCACCAGCAGGGACAGGGCGTCCTACGAGCAGTACTTC
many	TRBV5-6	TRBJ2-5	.	CASSLVGAQETQYF	TGTGCCAGCAGCTTGGTCGGGGCCCAAGAGACCCAGTACTTC
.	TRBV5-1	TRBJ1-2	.	CASSLDGRAIGYTF	TGCGCCAGCAGCTTGGACGGCAGGGCAATTGGCTACACCTTC
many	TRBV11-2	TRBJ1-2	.	CASSLTQGNGYTF	TGTGCCAGCAGTCTGACTCAGGGAAATGGCTACACCTTC
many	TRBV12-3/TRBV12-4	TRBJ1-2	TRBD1	CASTEAGGSYGYTF	TGTGCCAGCACGGAGGCAGGGGGCAGCTATGGCTACACCTTC
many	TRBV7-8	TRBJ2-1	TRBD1	CASSLGQGAYNEQFF	TGTGCCAGCAGCTTGGGTCAGGGGGCCTACAATGAGCAGTTCTTC
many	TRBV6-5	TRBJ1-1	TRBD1	CASSLQGATEAFF	TGTGCCAGCAGCTTACAGGGGGCCACTGAAGCTTTCTTT
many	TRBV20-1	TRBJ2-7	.	CSARTHLTYEQYF	TGCAGTGCTAGGACGCACCTCACCTACGAGCAGTACTTC
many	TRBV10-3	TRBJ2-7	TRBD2	CAISPGTTHYLEQYF	TGTGCCATCAGCCCTGGGACTACCCACTATCTAGAGCAGTACTTC
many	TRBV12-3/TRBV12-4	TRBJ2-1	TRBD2	CASRTVAGGGEQFF	TGTGCCAGCAGAACGGTAGCGGGAGGGGGAGAGCAGTTCTTC
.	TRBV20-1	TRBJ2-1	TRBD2	CSAIPRTSGRYNEQFF	TGCAGTGCTATCCCCCGGACTAGCGGGCGGTACAATGAGCAGTTCTTC
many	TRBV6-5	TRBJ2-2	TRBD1	CASSAYSGTGNTGELFF	TGTGCCAGCAGTGCGTACTCCGGGACAGGGAACACCGGGGAGCTGTTTTTT
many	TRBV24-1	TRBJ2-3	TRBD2	CATSSTGTSGRRSTDTQYF	TGTGCCACCAGTTCAACCGGGACTAGCGGGAGGAGGAGCACAGATACGCAGTATTTT
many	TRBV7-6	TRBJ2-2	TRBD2	CASSLALAGGRNTGELFF	TGTGCCAGCAGCTTAGCGCTAGCGGGAGGGAGGAACACCGGGGAGCTGTTTTTT
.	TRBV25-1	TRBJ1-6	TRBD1	CASSEYSGTGGTVSLHF	TGTGCTAGCAGTGAATATAGCGGGACAGGGGGCACTGTGTCCCTCCACTTT
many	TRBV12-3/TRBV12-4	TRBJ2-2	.	CASSSRGETTGELFF	TGTGCCAGCAGTTCCCGGGGCGAGACCACCGGGGAGCTGTTTTTT
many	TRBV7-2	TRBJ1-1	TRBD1	CASSLVGQGGTEAFF	TGTGCCAGCAGCTTAGTGGGGCAGGGGGGGACTGAAGCTTTCTTT
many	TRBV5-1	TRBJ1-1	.	CASSSIMNTEAFF	TGCGCCAGCAGCTCCATTATGAACACTGAAGCTTTCTTT
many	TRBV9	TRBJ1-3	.	CASSVGQSSGNTIYF	TGTGCCAGCAGCGTAGGACAGAGCTCTGGAAACACCATATATTTT
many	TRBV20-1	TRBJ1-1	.	CSASIQANTEAFF	TGCAGTGCTAGTATACAGGCGAACACTGAAGCTTTCTTT
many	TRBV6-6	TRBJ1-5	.	CASKDGVGAGHF	TGTGCCAGCAAGGACGGAGTCGGAGCCGGGCATTTT
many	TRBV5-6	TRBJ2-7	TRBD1	CASSSGTGGDFRSTYEQYF	TGTGCCAGCAGCTCTGGGACAGGGGGCGACTTTCGAAGCACCTACGAGCAGTACTTC
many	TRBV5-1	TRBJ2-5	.	CASRYGLNFGETQYF	TGCGCCAGCAGATACGGACTCAATTTTGGGGAGACCCAGTACTTC
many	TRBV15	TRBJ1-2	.	CATSRDGGGNYGYTF	TGTGCCACCAGCAGAGACGGTGGGGGTAACTATGGCTACACCTTC
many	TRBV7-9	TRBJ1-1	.	CASSLDREGAEAFF	TGTGCCAGCAGCTTAGATCGGGAGGGCGCTGAAGCTTTCTTT
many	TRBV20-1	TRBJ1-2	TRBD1	CSAPGQGKGENYGYTF	TGCAGTGCTCCCGGACAGGGTAAAGGGGAAAACTATGGCTACACCTTC
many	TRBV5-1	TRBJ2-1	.	CASSPQGLHSYNEQFF	TGCGCCAGCAGCCCCCAGGGACTCCATTCCTACAATGAGCAGTTCTTC
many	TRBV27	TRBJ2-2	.	CASSDLNTGELFF	TGTGCCAGCAGTGACTTAAACACCGGGGAGCTGTTTTTT
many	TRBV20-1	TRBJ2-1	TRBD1	CSASSRGQGIYNEQFF	TGCAGTGCTAGCTCCAGGGGGCAGGGGATCTACAATGAGCAGTTCTTC
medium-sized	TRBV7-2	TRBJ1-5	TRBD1	CASSDRDRGRQPQHF	TGTGCCAGCAGCGACCGGGACAGGGGGAGGCAGCCCCAGCATTTT
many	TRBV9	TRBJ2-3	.	CASSGNEPDWRDTQYF	TGTGCCAGCAGCGGAAATGAACCGGACTGGCGAGATACGCAGTATTTT
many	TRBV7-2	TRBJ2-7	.	CASSPNTGVSSYEQYF	TGTGCCAGCAGCCCGAACACCGGGGTTAGCTCCTACGAGCAGTACTTC
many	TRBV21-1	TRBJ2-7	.	CASAGAPPGWGYEQYF	TGTGCCAGCGCCGGGGCCCCACCAGGGTGGGGCTACGAGCAGTACTTC
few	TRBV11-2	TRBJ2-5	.	CACRAGATKAQYF	TGTGCCTGCAGGGCAGGGGCCACGAAGGCCCAGTACTTC
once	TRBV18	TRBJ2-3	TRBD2	CASSRREGRADTQYF	TGTGCCAGCTCACGGCGGGAGGGTCGAGCAGATACGCAGTATTTT
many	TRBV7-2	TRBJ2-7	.	CASSGGPSYEQYF	TGTGCCAGCAGCGGCGGGCCCTCCTACGAGCAGTACTTC
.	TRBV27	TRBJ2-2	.	CASRGPGTGELFF	TGTGCCAGCCGGGGCCCAGGTACCGGGGAGCTGTTTTTT
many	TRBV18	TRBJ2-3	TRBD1	CASSWAQGAGADTQYF	TGTGCCAGCTCATGGGCGCAGGGGGCAGGCGCAGATACGCAGTATTTT
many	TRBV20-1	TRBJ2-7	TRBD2	CSAGRVSGYEQYF	TGCAGTGCGGGGAGGGTAAGCGGCTACGAGCAGTACTTC
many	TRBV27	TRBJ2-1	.	CASSRGEWDNEQFF	TGTGCCAGCAGTAGGGGGGAATGGGACAATGAGCAGTTCTTC
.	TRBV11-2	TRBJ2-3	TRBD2	CASSRRLAGSTDTQYF	TGTGCCAGCAGCCGTAGACTAGCGGGATCCACAGATACGCAGTATTTT
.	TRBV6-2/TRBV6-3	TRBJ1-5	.	CASSYIGSYQPQHF	TGTGCCAGCAGTTATATCGGCAGTTATCAGCCCCAGCATTTT
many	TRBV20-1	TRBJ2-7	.	CSASKPGLYEQYF	TGCAGTGCTTCAAAGCCGGGCCTCTACGAGCAGTACTTC
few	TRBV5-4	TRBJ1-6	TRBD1	CASSWDSTSPLHF	TGTGCCAGCAGCTGGGACAGTACCTCACCCCTCCACTTT
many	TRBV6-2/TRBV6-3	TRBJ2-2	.	CASSRLATGELFF	TGTGCCAGCAGCCGCCTAGCTACCGGGGAGCTGTTTTTT
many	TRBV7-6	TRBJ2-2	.	CASSHPGTGELFF	TGTGCCAGCAGCCACCCCGGCACCGGGGAGCTGTTTTTT
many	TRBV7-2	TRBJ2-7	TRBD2	CASSLERGFYEQYF	TGTGCCAGCAGCTTAGAGCGGGGCTTCTACGAGCAGTACTTC
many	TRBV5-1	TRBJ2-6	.	CASSLGISAGSGANVLTF	TGCGCCAGCAGCTTGGGAATTTCGGCGGGCTCTGGGGCCAACGTCCTGACTTTC